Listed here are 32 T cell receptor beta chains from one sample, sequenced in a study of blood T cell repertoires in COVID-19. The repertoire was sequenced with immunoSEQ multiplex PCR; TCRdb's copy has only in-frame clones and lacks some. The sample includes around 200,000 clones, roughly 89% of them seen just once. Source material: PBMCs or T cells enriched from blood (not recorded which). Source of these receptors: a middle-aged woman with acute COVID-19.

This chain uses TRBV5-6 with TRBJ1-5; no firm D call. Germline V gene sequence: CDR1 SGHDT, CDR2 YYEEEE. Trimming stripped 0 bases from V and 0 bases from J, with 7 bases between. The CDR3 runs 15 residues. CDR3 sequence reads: CASSLAGFSNQPQHF. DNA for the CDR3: TGTGCCAGCAGCTTGGCGGGTTTTAGCAATCAGCCCCAGCATTTT. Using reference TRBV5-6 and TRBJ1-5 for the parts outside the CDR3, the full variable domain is DAGVTQSPTHLIKTRGQQVTLRCSPKSGHDTVSWYQQALGQGPQFIFQYYEEEERQRGNFPDRFSGHQFPNYSSELNVNALLLGDSALYLCASSLAGFSNQPQHFGDGTRLSIL.

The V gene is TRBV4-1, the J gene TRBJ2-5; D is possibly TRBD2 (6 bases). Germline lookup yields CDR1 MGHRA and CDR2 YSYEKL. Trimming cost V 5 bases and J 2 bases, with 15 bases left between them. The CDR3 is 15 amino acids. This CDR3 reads CASSITGLPQETQYF. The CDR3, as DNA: TGCGCCAGCAGCATTACGGGACTCCCTCAAGAGACCCAGTACTTC.

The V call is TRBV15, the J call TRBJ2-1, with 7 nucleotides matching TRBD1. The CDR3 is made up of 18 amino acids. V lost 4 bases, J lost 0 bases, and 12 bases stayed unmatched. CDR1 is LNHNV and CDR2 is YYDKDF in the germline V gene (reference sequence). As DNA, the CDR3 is TGTGCCACCAGCACCGATCTAGGGGGCGCGAGCTCCTACAATGAGCAGTTCTTC. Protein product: CATSTDLGGASSYNEQFF. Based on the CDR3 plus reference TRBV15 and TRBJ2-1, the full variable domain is DAMVIQNPRYQVTQFGKPVTLSCSQTLNHNVMYWYQQKSSQAPKLLFHYYDKDFNNEADTPDNFQSRRPNTSFCFLDIRSPGLGDTAMYLCATSTDLGGASSYNEQFFGPGTRLTVL.

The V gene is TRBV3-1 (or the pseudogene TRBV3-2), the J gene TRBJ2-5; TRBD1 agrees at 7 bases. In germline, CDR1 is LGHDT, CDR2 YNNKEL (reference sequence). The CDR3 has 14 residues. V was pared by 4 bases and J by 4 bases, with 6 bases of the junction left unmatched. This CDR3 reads CASSPGQAGETQYF. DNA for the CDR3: TGTGCCAGCAGCCCAGGACAGGCTGGAGAGACCCAGTACTTC.

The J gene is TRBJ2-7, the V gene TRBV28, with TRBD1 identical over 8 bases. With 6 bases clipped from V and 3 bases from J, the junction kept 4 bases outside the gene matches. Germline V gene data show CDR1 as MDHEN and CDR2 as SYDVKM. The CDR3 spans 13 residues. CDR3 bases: TGTGCCAGCAGCAGGACAGGGAACTACGAGCAGTACTTC. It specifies CASSRTGNYEQYF.

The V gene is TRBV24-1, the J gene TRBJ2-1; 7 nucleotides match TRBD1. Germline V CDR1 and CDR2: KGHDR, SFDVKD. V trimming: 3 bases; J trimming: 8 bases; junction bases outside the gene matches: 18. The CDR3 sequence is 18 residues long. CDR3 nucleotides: TGTGCCACCAGTGATCCTACCCATCCCCCGGGACAGATTCATGAGCAGTTCTTC. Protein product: CATSDPTHPPGQIHEQFF.

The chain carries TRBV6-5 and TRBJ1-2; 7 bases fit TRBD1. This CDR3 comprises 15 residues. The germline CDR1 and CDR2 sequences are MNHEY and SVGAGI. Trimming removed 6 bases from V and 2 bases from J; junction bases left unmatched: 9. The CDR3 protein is CASRALEGGNYGYTF. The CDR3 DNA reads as TGTGCCAGCAGGGCTCTGGAAGGGGGCAACTATGGCTACACCTTC.

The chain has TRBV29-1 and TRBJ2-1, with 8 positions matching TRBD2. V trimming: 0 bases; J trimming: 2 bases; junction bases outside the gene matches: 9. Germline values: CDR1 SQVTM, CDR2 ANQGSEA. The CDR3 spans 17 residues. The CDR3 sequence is CSVEDPPGGGTYNEQFF. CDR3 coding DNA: TGCAGCGTTGAAGATCCCCCCGGGGGGGGCACCTACAATGAGCAGTTCTTC.

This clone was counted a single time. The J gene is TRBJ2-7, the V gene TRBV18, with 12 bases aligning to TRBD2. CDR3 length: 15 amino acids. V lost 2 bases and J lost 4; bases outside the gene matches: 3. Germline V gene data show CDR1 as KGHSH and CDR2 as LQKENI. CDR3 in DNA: TGTGCCAGCTCACCAACTAGCGGGAGGAGATACGAGCAGTACTTC. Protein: CASSPTSGRRYEQYF.

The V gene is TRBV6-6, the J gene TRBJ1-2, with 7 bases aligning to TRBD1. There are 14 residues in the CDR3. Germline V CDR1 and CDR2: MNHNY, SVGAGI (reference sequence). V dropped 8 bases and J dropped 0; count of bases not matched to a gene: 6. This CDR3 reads CASGRDRPNYGYTF. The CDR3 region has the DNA TGTGCCAGCGGCCGGGACAGACCTAACTATGGCTACACCTTC.

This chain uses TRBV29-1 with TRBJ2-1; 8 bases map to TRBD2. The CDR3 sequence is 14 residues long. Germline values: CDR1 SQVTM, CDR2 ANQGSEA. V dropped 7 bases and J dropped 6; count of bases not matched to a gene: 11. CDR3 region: CSAYGGGYINEQFF. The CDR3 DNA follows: TGCAGCGCCTACGGGGGGGGGTACATCAATGAGCAGTTCTTC.

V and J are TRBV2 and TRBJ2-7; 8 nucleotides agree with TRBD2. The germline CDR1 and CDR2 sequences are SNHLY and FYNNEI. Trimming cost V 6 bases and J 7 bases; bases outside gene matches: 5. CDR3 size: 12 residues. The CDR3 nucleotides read TGTGCCAGCAGAGGACTAGCTCGGGAGCAGTACTTC. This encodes CASRGLAREQYF.

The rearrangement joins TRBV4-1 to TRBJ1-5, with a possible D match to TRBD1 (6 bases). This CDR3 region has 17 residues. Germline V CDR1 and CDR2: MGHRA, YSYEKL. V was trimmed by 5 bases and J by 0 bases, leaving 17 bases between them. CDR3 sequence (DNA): TGCGCCAGCAGCAATCATTACAGGGTGAATAGCAATCAGCCCCAGCATTTT. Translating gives CASSNHYRVNSNQPQHF.

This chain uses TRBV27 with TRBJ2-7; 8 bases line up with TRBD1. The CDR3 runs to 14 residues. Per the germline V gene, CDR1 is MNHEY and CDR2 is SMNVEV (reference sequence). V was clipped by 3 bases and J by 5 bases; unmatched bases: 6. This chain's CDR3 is CASSFPGGEHEQYF. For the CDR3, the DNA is TGTGCCAGCAGTTTCCCAGGGGGCGAGCACGAGCAGTACTTC.

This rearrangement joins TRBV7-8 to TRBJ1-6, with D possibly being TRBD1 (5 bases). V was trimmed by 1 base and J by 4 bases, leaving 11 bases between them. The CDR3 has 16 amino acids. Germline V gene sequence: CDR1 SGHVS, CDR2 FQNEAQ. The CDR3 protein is CASSLENGGYNSPLHF. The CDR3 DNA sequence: TGTGCCAGCAGCTTAGAGAACGGGGGATATAATTCACCCCTCCACTTT.

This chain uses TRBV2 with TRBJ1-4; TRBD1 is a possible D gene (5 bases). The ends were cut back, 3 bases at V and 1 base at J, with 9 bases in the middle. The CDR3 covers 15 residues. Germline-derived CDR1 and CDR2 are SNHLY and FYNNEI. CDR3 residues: CASSEQGGTNEKLFF. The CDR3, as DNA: TGTGCCAGCAGTGAGCAGGGAGGAACTAATGAAAAACTGTTTTTT.

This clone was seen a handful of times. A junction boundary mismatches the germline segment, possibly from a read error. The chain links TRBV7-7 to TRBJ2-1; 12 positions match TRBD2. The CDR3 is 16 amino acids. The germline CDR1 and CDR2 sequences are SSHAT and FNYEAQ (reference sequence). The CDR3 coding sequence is TGTGCTAGCAGCCCGACTAGCGGGGGATCCTACAATGAGCAGTTCTTC. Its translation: CASSPTSGGSYNEQFF.

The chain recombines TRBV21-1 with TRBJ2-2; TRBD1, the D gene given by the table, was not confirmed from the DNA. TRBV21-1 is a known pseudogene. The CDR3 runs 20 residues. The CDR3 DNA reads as TGTGCCAGCAGCAAAGAGGACCTGGAAAGGACAGGGGGCGGTGGCGGGGAGCTGTTTTTT. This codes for CASSKEDLERTGGGGGELFF.

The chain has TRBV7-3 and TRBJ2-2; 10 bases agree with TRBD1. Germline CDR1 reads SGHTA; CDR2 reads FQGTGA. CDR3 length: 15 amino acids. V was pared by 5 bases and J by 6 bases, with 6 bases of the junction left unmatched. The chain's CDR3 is CASSVDRGQAGELFF. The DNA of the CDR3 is TGTGCCAGCAGCGTCGACAGGGGGCAGGCCGGGGAGCTGTTTTTT.

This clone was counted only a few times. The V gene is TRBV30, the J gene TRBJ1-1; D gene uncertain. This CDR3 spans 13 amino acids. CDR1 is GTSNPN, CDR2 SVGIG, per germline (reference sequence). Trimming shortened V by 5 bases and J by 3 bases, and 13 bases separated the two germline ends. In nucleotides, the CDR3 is TGTGCCTGGCACGGGTCCCCCTACACTGAAGCTTTCTTT. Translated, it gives CAWHGSPYTEAFF.

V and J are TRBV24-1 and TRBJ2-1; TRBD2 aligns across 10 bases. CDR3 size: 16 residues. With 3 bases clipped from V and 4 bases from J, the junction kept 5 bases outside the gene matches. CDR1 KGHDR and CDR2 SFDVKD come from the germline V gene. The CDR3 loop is CATSDTGTSAYNEQFF. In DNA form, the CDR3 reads TGTGCCACCAGTGATACCGGGACTAGCGCTTACAATGAGCAGTTCTTC.

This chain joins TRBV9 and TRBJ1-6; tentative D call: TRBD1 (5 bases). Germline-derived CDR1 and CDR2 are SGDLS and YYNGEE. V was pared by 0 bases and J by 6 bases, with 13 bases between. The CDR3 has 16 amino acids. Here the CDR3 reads CASSVADSLINSPLHF. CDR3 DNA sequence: TGTGCCAGCAGCGTAGCCGACAGCCTTATTAATTCACCCCTCCACTTT.

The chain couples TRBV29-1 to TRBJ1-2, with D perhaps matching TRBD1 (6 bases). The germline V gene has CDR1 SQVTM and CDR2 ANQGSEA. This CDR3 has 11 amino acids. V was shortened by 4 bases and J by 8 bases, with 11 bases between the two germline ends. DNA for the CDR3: TGCAGCGTTGGAGCAGGGGCCGGCTACACCTTC. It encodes CSVGAGAGYTF.

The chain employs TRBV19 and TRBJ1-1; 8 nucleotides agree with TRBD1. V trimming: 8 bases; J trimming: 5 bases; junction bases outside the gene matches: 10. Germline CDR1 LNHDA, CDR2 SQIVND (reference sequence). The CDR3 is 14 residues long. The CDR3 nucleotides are TGTGCCAGTGCCGCTCGGGACAGGTCGACTGAAGCTTTCTTT. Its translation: CASAARDRSTEAFF. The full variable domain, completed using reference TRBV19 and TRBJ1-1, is DGGITQSPKYLFRKEGQNVTLSCEQNLNHDAMYWYRQDPGQGLRLIYYSQIVNDFQKGDIAEGYSVSREKKESFPLTVTSAQKNPTAFYLCASAARDRSTEAFFGQGTRLTVV.

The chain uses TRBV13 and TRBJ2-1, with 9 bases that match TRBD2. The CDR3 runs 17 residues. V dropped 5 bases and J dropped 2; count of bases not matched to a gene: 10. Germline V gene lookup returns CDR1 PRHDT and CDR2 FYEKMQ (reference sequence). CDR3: CASSPPLSGSPYNEQFF. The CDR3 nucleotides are TGTGCCAGCAGCCCGCCTCTTAGCGGGAGCCCCTACAATGAGCAGTTCTTC.

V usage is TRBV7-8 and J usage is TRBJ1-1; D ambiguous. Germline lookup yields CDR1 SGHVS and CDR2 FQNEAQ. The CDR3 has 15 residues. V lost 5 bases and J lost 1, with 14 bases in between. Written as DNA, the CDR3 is TGTGCCAGCAGCCTGACGACAAGATGGAACACTGAAGCTTTCTTT. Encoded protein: CASSLTTRWNTEAFF.

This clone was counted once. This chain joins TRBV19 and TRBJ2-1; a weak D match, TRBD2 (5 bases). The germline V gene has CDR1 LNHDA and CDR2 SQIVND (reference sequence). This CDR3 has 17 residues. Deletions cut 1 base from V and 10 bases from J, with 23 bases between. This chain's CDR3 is CASSIVGSGSHLREQFF. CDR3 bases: TGTGCCAGTAGTATAGTAGGGAGTGGGAGTCATTTAAGAGAGCAGTTCTTC.

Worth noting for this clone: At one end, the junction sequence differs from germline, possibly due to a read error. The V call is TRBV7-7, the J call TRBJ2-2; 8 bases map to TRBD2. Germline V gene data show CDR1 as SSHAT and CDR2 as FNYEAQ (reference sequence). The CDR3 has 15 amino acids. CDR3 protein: CASSPSGSKAGELFF. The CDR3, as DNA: TGTGCTAGCAGCCCCAGCGGGAGTAAGGCCGGGGAGCTGTTTTTT. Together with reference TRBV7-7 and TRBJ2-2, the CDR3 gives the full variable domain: GAGVSQSPRYKVTKRGQDVTLRCDPISSHATLYWYQQALGQGPEFLTYFNYEAQPDKSGLPSDRFSAERPEGSISTLTIQRTEQRDSAMYRCASSPSGSKAGELFFGEGSRLTVL.

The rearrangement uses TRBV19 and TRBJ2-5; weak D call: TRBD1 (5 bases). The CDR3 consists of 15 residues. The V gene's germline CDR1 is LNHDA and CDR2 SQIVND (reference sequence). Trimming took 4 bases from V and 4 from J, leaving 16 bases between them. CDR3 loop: CASSKGRQRPETQYF. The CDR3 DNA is TGTGCCAGTAGTAAAGGAAGACAGCGCCCAGAGACCCAGTACTTC.

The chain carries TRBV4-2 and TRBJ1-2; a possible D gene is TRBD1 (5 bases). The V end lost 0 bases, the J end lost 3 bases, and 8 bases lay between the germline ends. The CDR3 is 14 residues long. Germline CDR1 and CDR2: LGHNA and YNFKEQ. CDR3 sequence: CASSQDDSYYGYTF. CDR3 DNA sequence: TGTGCCAGCAGCCAAGATGACAGTTACTATGGCTACACCTTC.

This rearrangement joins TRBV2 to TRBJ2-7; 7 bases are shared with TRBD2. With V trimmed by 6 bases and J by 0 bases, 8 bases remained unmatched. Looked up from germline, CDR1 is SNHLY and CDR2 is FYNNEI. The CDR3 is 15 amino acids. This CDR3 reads CASRILASSSYEQYF. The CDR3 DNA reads TGTGCCAGCAGGATACTAGCGAGTAGCTCCTACGAGCAGTACTTC.

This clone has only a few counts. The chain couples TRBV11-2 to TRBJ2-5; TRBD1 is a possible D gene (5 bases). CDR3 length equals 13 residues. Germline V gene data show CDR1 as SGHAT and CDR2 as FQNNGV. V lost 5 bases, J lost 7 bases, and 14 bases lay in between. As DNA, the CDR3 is TGTGCCAGCAGCACCGACAGATATGGGACCCAGTACTTC. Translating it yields CASSTDRYGTQYF.